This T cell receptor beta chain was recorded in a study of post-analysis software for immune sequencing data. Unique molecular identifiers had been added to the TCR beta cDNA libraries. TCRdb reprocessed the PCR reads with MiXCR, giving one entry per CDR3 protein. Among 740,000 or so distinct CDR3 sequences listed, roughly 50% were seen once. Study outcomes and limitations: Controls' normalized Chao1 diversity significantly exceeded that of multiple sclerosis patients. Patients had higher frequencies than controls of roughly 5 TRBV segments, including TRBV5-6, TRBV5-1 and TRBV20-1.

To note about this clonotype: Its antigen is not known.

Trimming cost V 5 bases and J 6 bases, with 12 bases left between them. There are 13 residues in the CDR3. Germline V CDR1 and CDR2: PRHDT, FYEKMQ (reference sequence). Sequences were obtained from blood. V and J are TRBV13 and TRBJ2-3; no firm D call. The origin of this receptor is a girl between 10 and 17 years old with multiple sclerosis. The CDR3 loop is CASSVVQLDTQYF. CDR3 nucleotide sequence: TGTGCCAGCAGCGTAGTACAGTTGGATACGCAGTATTTT.